This section outlines one T cell receptor (beta chain) sequence together with its context. This record comes from a study of blood T cell repertoires in COVID-19. Study summary: Acute and convalescent COVID-19 specimens originated in the United States, Italy and Spain.

Allocation to cohorts depended on clinical history reported by the participants. J gave up 6 bases and V 6 bases, and 7 bases lay outside the gene matches. Germline V CDR1 and CDR2: MNHEY, SVGAGI. The CDR3 totals 14 residues. Original handling: Counts of nucleated cells, estimated from reference gene primer amplification, were obtained. The protocol was immunoSEQ multiplex PCR, while the TCRdb copy is restricted to in-frame clones and leaves out a portion. V and J calls and clone size are as listed in that table; D and trimming were resolved from the DNA. The sample holds about 260,000 clones, around 84% seen once.

The sample was PBMCs or T cells enriched from blood (not recorded which). This chain uses TRBV6-5 with TRBJ1-5, with 8 positions matching TRBD1. The clonotype was recovered from a man aged 30-40 years with acute COVID-19. The CDR3 region is CASRKDRAGQPQHF. The CDR3 coding sequence is TGTGCCAGCAGAAAGGACAGGGCAGGTCAGCCCCAGCATTTT.